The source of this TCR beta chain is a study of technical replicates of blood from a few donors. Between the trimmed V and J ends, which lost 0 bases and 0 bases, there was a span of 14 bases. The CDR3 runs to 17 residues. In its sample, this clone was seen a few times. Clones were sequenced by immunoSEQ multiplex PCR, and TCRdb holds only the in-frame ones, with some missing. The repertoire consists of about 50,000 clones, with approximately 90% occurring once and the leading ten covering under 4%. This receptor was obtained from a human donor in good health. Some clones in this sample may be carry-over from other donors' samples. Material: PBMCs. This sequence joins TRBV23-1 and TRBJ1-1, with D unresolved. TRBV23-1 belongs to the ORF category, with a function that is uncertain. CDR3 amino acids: CASSQSSVPAMNTEAFF. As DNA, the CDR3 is TGCGCCAGCAGTCAATCGTCGGTCCCTGCCATGAACACTGAAGCTTTCTTT.